This T cell receptor beta chain came from a study of cytomegalovirus exposure and HLA in healthy donors. Overall study results and limits: Highly shared variants forming one cluster were likely a sequencing artifact.

The PCR made use of 60 Vbeta and 13 Jbeta primers. TCRdb keeps only in-frame clones here, not all; method: immunoSEQ multiplex PCR. There are approximately 110,000 clones in the sample, with roughly 1% held by the top ten. Regarding this clone: Its matching antigen is unknown.

CDR1 and CDR2 from the germline V gene are SGDLS and YYNGEE. The V gene lost 0 bases and the J gene lost 4 bases, with 10 bases spanning the gap. CDR3 length equals 14 residues. Sequenced input: PBMCs. The clonotype comes from a man between 18 and 35 years old in good health and CMV-seronegative. V is TRBV9 and J is TRBJ1-1; no definite D call. As DNA, the CDR3 is TGTGCCAGCAGCGTAGGGGCCATGAGCACTGAAGCTTTCTTT. It specifies CASSVGAMSTEAFF.